The entry below gives a single TCR beta chain sequence along with its context. Antigen specificity is unknown. The sample comes from a study of shared clonotypes between healthy human individuals. Splitting the CD4+ cells yielded a CD45RA+ naive subset and a CD45RA-negative memory subset. In the authors' workflow: ImmunoSEQ only sent back junction sequences with no quality scores, so filtering was done differently. Clones were read by immunoSEQ multiplex PCR, and TCRdb kept only the in-frame ones, dropping some. V, J and clone size are taken as reported in that table, and D and trimming were inferred from the DNA itself. The sample records approximately 2.4 million clones, 90% to 97% being singletons. The CDR3 contains 16 residues. In germline, CDR1 is SGHNT, CDR2 YENEEA. Trimming stripped 1 base from V and 5 bases from J, with 16 bases between. General observations from the study: A reduction in generation probabilities was seen for non-shared clonotypes relative to those shared by all four donors.

The chain links TRBV11-3 to TRBJ2-3, with D maybe TRBD1 (6 bases). The source material was naive CD4+ T cells sorted from blood. Subset in this sample: CD45RA+ positively selected. The source of this sequence is a man between 18 and 29 years old in good health. CDR3 region: CASSLGGGRGEDTQYF. In nucleotides, the CDR3 is TGTGCCAGCAGCTTAGGAGGAGGCAGGGGTGAAGATACGCAGTATTTT.